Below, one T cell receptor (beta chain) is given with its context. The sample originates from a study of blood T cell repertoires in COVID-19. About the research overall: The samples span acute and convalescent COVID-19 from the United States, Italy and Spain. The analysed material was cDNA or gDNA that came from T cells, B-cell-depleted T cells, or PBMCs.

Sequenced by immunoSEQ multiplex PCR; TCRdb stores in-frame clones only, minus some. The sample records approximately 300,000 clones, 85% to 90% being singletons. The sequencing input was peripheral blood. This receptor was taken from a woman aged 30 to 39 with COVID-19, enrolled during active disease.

DNA for the CDR3: TGTGCCAGCAGCCATCCCTTGACCGGGACAGGGGAAAAACTGTTTTTT. Protein product: CASSHPLTGTGEKLFF. V gene TRBV4-2 combines with J gene TRBJ1-4; 9 positions agree with TRBD1. The J segment lost 8 bases and the V segment lost 3 bases, leaving 10 bases of the junction unmatched. The germline V gene has CDR1 LGHNA and CDR2 YNFKEQ. CDR3 size: 16 residues.